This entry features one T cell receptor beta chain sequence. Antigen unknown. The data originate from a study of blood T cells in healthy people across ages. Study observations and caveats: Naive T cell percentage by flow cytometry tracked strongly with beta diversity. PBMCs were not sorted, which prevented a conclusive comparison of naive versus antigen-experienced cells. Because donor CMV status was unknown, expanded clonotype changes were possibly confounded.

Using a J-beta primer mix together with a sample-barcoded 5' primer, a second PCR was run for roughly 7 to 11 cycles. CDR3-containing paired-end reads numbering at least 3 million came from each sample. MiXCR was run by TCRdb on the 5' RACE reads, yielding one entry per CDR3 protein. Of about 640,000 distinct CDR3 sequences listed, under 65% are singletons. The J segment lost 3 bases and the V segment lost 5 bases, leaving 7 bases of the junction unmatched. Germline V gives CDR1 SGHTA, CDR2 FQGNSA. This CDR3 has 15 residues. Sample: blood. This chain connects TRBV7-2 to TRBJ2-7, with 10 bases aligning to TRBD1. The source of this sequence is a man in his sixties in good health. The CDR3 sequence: CASSPGTGDFYEQYF. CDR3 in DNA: TGTGCCAGCAGCCCCGGGACAGGGGACTTCTACGAGCAGTACTTC.